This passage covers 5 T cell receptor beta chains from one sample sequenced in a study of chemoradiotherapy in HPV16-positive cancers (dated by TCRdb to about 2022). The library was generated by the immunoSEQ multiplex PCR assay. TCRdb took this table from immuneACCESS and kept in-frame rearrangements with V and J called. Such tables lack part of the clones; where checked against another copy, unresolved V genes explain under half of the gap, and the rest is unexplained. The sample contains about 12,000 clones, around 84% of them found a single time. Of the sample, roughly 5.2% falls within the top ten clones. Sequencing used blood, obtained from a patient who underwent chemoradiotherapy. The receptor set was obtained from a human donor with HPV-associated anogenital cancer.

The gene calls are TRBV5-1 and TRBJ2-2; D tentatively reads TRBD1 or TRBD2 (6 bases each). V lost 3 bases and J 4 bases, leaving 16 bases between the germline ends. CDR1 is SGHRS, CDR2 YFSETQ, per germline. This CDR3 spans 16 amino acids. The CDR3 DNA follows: TGCGCCAGCAGCTGGACAGTCAACGGGGGCACCGGGGAGCTGTTTTTT. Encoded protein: CASSWTVNGGTGELFF. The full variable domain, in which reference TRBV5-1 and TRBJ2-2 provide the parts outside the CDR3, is KAGVTQTPRYLIKTRGQQVTLSCSPISGHRSVSWYQQTPGQGLQFLFEYFSETQRNKGNFPGRFSGRQFSNSRSEMNVSTLELGDSALYLCASSWTVNGGTGELFFGEGSRLTVL.

CDR3: CASSIQATNHYGYTF. For the CDR3, the DNA is TGTGCCAGTAGTATTCAGGCCACGAACCACTATGGCTACACCTTC. The V gene is TRBV19, the J gene TRBJ1-2; D gene uncertain. Trimming stripped 3 bases from V and 3 bases from J, with 14 bases between. This CDR3 has 15 amino acids. Germline V gives CDR1 LNHDA, CDR2 SQIVND (reference sequence).

The CDR3 bases are TGCAGCGTAAGGGAGAGCACAGATACGCAGTATTTT. This translates into CSVRESTDTQYF. V gene TRBV29-1 combines with J gene TRBJ2-3; possible D gene TRBD2, 5 bases. V lost 6 bases to trimming and J lost 0 bases, with 7 bases between them. Germline V gene lookup returns CDR1 SQVTM and CDR2 ANQGSEA. This CDR3 has 12 residues.

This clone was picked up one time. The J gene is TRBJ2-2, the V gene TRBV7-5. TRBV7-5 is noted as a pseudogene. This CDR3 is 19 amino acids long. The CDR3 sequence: CVRSSSGTTFRGDTGELFF. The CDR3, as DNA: TGTGTCAGAAGCAGCTCCGGGACGACGTTCAGAGGGGACACCGGGGAGCTGTTTTTT.

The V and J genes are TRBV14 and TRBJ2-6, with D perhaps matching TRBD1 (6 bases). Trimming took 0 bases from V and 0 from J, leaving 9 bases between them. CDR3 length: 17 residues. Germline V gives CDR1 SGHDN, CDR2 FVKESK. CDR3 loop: CASSQERGGSGANVLTF. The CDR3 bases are TGTGCCAGCAGCCAAGAAAGAGGGGGCTCTGGGGCCAACGTCCTGACTTTC.